This T cell receptor beta chain was identified during a study of lymphopenia after photon versus proton radiotherapy. Overall study results and limits: In patients who died, overall survival fell as post-nadir TCR diversity dropped more. Relative stability marked proton patients; photon patients lost diversity and naive cells.

Here immunoSEQ multiplex PCR was the method, and the copy in TCRdb shows in-frame clones only, minus some. Here the sample spans approximately 30,000 clones, 90% to 95% being singletons. Comments on this clone: Antigen unknown.

Germline CDR1 reads SNHLY; CDR2 reads FYNNEI. V lost 5 bases and J lost 3, with 5 bases in between. The CDR3 is 11 residues long. Sequencing used peripheral blood, obtained from a patient treated with photon-based radiotherapy. The V and J genes are TRBV2 and TRBJ2-7; the D is unclear. This receptor was identified in a woman between 50 and 59 years old with cholangiocarcinoma. The CDR3, as DNA: TGTGCCAGCAGTACAAACTACGAGCAGTACTTC. Its translation is CASSTNYEQYF.